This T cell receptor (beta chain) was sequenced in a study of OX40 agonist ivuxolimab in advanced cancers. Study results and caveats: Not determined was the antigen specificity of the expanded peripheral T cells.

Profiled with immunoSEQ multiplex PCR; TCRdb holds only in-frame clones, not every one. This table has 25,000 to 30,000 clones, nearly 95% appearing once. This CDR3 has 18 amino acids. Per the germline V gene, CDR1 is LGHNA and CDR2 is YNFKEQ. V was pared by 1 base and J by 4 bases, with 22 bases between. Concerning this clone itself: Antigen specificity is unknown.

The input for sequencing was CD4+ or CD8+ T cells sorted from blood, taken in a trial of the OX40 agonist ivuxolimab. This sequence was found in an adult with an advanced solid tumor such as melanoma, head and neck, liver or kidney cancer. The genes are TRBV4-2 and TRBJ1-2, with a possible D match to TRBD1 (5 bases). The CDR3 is CASSQAGRGAPFSYGYTF. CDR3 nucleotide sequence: TGTGCCAGCAGCCAAGCGGGGAGGGGCGCCCCATTTAGCTATGGCTACACCTTC.